Listed here are 10 T cell receptor beta chains from one sample, sequenced in a study of cytomegalovirus exposure and HLA in healthy donors. PCR amplification relied on 60 Vbeta primers (plus 13 Jbeta primers). Assay: immunoSEQ multiplex PCR; the TCRdb copy retains only in-frame clones and omits some. The table lists 140,000 to 150,000 clones, around 9.7% of them singletons. The sequenced sample consisted of PBMCs. These receptors were collected from a man between 50 and 59 years old in good health and CMV-seronegative.

This clone was seen a few times. The chain combines TRBV5-6 with TRBJ2-3; 9 bases are a match to TRBD2. V shed 6 bases, J shed 5 bases, and the junction held 4 bases outside the gene matches. Looked up from germline, CDR1 is SGHDT and CDR2 is YYEEEE. This CDR3 comprises 13 residues. The CDR3 region has the DNA TGTGCCAGCAAGGGACTAGCCCTAGATACGCAGTATTTT. Translating it yields CASKGLALDTQYF.

V and J are TRBV19 and TRBJ2-5, with 12 bases aligning to TRBD2. The CDR3 contains 16 residues. Germline CDR1 and CDR2: LNHDA and SQIVND (reference sequence). The V segment lost 5 bases and the J segment 5 bases; nucleotides outside the gene matches: 9. CDR3 sequence reads: CASSVSSGGAGETQYF. Written as DNA, the CDR3 is TGTGCCAGTAGTGTCTCTAGCGGGGGGGCCGGGGAGACCCAGTACTTC.

The CDR3 region has the DNA TGTGCCAGCACCCACAGGGGAGAAAAACTGTTTTTT. This sequence encodes CASTHRGEKLFF. The rearrangement joins TRBV6-5 to TRBJ1-4; TRBD1 matches at 7 bases. This CDR3 is built from 12 residues. The V gene's germline CDR1 is MNHEY and CDR2 SVGAGI. V was clipped by 7 bases and J by 8 bases; unmatched bases: 4.

This clone was detected only a few times. The chain links TRBV9 to TRBJ1-1, with a tentative D call TRBD1 (5 bases). CDR3 length equals 14 residues. The V gene lost 2 bases and the J gene lost 2 bases, with 10 bases spanning the gap. In germline, CDR1 is SGDLS, CDR2 YYNGEE. As DNA, the CDR3 is TGTGCCAGCAGCGTGGGGGGAGATAACACTGAAGCTTTCTTT. Protein sequence: CASSVGGDNTEAFF. Using reference TRBV9 and TRBJ1-1 for the parts outside the CDR3, the full variable domain is DSGVTQTPKHLITATGQRVTLRCSPRSGDLSVYWYQQSLDQGLQFLIQYYNGEERAKGNILERFSAQQFPDLHSELNLSSLELGDSALYFCASSVGGDNTEAFFGQGTRLTVV.

V usage is TRBV5-1 and J usage is TRBJ2-5, with D uncertain. Germline CDR1 is SGHRS and CDR2 is YFSETQ. Between the trimmed V and J ends, which lost 5 bases and 1 base, there was a span of 9 bases. The CDR3 extends over 13 amino acids. In nucleotides, the CDR3 is TGCGCCAGCAGTTCCCAGGTCCAAGAGACCCAGTACTTC. This encodes CASSSQVQETQYF.

This clone was seen only a few times. The genes are TRBV28 and TRBJ2-7, with 12 bases lining up with TRBD1. The CDR3 length is 16 residues. The V segment lost 6 bases and the J segment 3 bases; nucleotides outside the gene matches: 9. Germline CDR1 reads MDHEN; CDR2 reads SYDVKM. CDR3 loop: CASSIPGQGANYEQYF. The CDR3 nucleotides read TGTGCCAGCAGCATTCCGGGACAGGGGGCTAACTACGAGCAGTACTTC.

V gene TRBV28 combines with J gene TRBJ2-1, with 7 nucleotides matching TRBD1. CDR1 and CDR2 from the germline V gene are MDHEN and SYDVKM. CDR3 length equals 14 residues. V trimming: 10 bases; J trimming: 4 bases; junction bases outside the gene matches: 10. CDR3 bases: TGTGCCAACTCCCGGGACAGCCTTTACAATGAGCAGTTCTTC. Translating it yields CANSRDSLYNEQFF.

The CDR3 loop reads CSVEGAEGRWSTEAFF. The CDR3 coding sequence is TGCAGCGTTGAAGGGGCCGAAGGGAGGTGGAGCACTGAAGCTTTCTTT. This chain uses TRBV29-1 with TRBJ1-1; D is unclear. V lost 1 base and J 4 bases, leaving 19 bases between the germline ends. The V gene's germline CDR1 is SQVTM and CDR2 ANQGSEA. CDR3 size: 16 residues.

This clone appeared a few times. The chain has TRBV21-1 and TRBJ2-3; TRBD2 was called by the table and not checked on the DNA. TRBV21-1 is a documented pseudogene. This CDR3 spans 16 amino acids. The CDR3 bases are TGTGCCAGCAGCAAATCGTTGAGCGGGGGAGGTTATACGCAGTATTTT. Protein product: CASSKSLSGGGYTQYF.

The sample holds a few counts of this clone. The chain couples TRBV19 to TRBJ2-7; tentative D call: TRBD1 (5 bases). V was pared by 3 bases and J by 4 bases, with 10 bases between. The CDR3 covers 13 residues. The germline V gene encodes CDR1 LNHDA and CDR2 SQIVND (reference sequence). DNA for the CDR3: TGTGCCAGTAGTATCGGAGCAGGGTACGAGCAGTACTTC. This gives the protein CASSIGAGYEQYF.